This TCR beta chain is drawn from a study of blood T cell repertoires in COVID-19 (dated by TCRdb to between 2020 and 2021). The study in broad terms: Samples from collaborators originated in the United States, Italy and Spain and spanned both the acute and convalescent phases of COVID-19. Deeply sampled blood TCRbeta repertoires from subjects exposed to, actively infected with, or recovered from COVID-19 were included in the dataset. A freely available public database, intended as a resource for researchers studying the immune response to SARS-CoV-2, is where the repertoires were released. The sample metadata nearly always contained a de-identified subject ID, COVID-19 status, age in years and sex. HLA class I and class II types, where available, came from metadata supplied by the sample provider rather than from assay-based typing. The samples were drawn from the first 160 participants of the ongoing ImmuneRACE study and from 1,254 subjects provided by 6 global collaborators. The material from the prospective study consisted of cDNA or gDNA derived from T cells, B-cell-depleted T cells, or PBMCs.

The collaborating institutions used their own protocols to collect whole blood in K2EDTA tubes. For TCRbeta analysis, collaborators shipped samples as frozen whole blood, isolated PBMCs, or DNA extracted from either of those sample types. Findings and caveats that apply to the study as a whole: How much clinical and demographic metadata was included differed by source and by participant, and the metadata was provided uncurated.

Remarks on this clone: Its antigen has not been determined. One base away there is no much larger clone; base qualities are not given.

TCRbeta CDR3 regions were amplified from genomic DNA by means of the immunoSEQ Assay, a bias-controlled multiplex PCR. The authors' pipeline ran thus. Within the assay, amplification of reference gene primers was used to estimate how many nucleated cells each sample contained. Sequence reads were collapsed and filtered to measure the absolute abundance of every unique TCRbeta CDR3 rearrangement. Productive Simpson clonality was computed per sample as the square root of Simpson's diversity index over productive rearrangements. TCRdb took over this immuneACCESS table, retaining in-frame rearrangements with V and J assigned. Such tables are incomplete; in checked studies, under half of the missing clones stem from an unresolved V gene, and the remainder is unexplained. V and J calls and clone size are given by that table; D and trimming were obtained from the DNA. The sample yields under 250,000 clones; 84% were counted once. The ten largest account for roughly 7.6% of the sample.

V gives up 3 bases and J gives up 0 bases, and the segment between their germline ends measures 14 bases. From its cysteine to its phenylalanine, the CDR3 spans 16 amino acids. The sequence is cut down to CDR3 DNA, 48 bases in frame from base 1. CDR1 is given as LNHDA and CDR2 as SQIVND, both from the germline V gene (reference sequence). The TCR was taken from a woman aged 50 to 65 with active or convalescent COVID-19. This sequence uses TRBV19 and TRBJ1-1, with a tentative D gene TRBD1 over 5 matching bases. Sample: peripheral blood. In nucleotide form, the sequence is TGTGCCAGTAGTATCGTGGGGCCCTCCATGAACACTGAAGCTTTCTTT. The encoded protein is CASSIVGPSMNTEAFF.